This T cell receptor beta chain was captured in a study of blood T cell repertoires in COVID-19. At the level of the study: Samples representing acute and convalescent COVID-19 were sourced from the United States, Italy and Spain. Sample material is recorded as cDNA or gDNA derived from T cells, B-cell-depleted T cells, or PBMCs.

Per the original data handling: Reference gene primer amplification gave nucleated cell count estimates. Clones were read by immunoSEQ multiplex PCR, and TCRdb kept only the in-frame ones, dropping some. The DNA gave D and trimming, while V, J and clone size come from that table. The sample shows about 160,000 clones, 85% to 95% of them seen only once. The CDR3 is 20 residues long. Trimming removed 0 bases at V and 8 bases at J, with 31 bases between. CDR1 SGHNT and CDR2 YYREEE come from the germline V gene (reference sequence). Sequencing was done on a sample of peripheral blood. The TCR sequence derives from a woman aged 50 to 60 with acute or convalescent COVID-19. V and J are TRBV5-4 and TRBJ2-3, with D maybe TRBD2 (6 bases). CDR3 coding DNA: TGTGCCAGCAGCTTGGGGGGGACTGGGCTACGGAGGGGAATTTATGGTACGCAGTATTTT. Translating gives CASSLGGTGLRRGIYGTQYF. The full variable domain, rest sourced from reference TRBV5-4 and TRBJ2-3, is ETGVTQSPTHLIKTRGQQVTLRCSSQSGHNTVSWYQQALGQGPQFIFQYYREEENGRGNFPPRFSGLQFPNYSSELNVNALELDDSALYLCASSLGGTGLRRGIYGTQYFGPGTRLTVL.